The source of this TCR beta chain is a study of T cell responses to AZD1222 COVID-19 vaccine. Study conclusions and caveats: White British ancestry dominated among donors, who included more females, and clonal diversity was possibly underestimated.

Method: immunoSEQ multiplex PCR; TCRdb's copy keeps in-frame clones and lacks some. The table records 100,000 or so clones, about nine tenths of them present only once. CDR3 size: 15 residues. The germline gives CDR1 MNHEY, CDR2 SVGAGI. With V trimmed by 6 bases and J by 7 bases, 9 bases remained unmatched. Worth noting for this clone: The target antigen is unknown.

Sequences were derived from peripheral blood, sampled on day 0 of AZD1222 vaccination. The V call is TRBV6-5, the J call TRBJ1-6; 7 positions agree with TRBD1. The TCR was taken from an adult in good health. CDR3 in amino acids: CASSRGQSLNSPLHF. The CDR3 coding sequence is TGTGCCAGCAGCCGGGGACAGTCCCTAAATTCACCCCTCCACTTT.